This T cell receptor beta chain was obtained from a study of T cell changes during pregnancy in multiple sclerosis. This CDR3 region has 13 residues. Trimming cost V 4 bases and J 5 bases; bases outside gene matches: 2. CDR1 and CDR2 (germline): MNHEY, SVGAGI. Profiled with immunoSEQ multiplex PCR; TCRdb holds only in-frame clones, not every one. The table lists roughly 46,000 clones, around 93% of them singletons. The rearrangement links TRBV6-5 to TRBJ2-1, with 7 bases fitting TRBD1. The specimen comprised CD8+ T cells from peripheral blood mononuclear cells, sampled in the first trimester of pregnancy. The origin of this receptor is a female donor with multiple sclerosis, enrolled in a pregnancy study. CDR3 bases: TGTGCCAGCAGTTCGGGACAGCACAATGAGCAGTTCTTC. The encoded protein is CASSSGQHNEQFF.